This T cell receptor (beta chain) appears in the sequencing data of a study of T cell responses to AZD1222 COVID-19 vaccine. Only in-frame clones appear in the TCRdb table, and some are missing; sequencing was by immunoSEQ multiplex PCR. This sample has approximately 89,000 clones, with 70% to 90% found just once. This CDR3 contains 16 residues. Germline V CDR1 and CDR2: MNHEY, SVGAGI. The V gene end was trimmed by 2 bases and the J gene end by 0 bases; junction bases not matched to a gene: 6. The rearrangement joins TRBV6-5 to TRBJ2-5; TRBD1 matches 7 bases. The source was peripheral blood, collected on day 0 of AZD1222 vaccination. This clonotype was obtained from an adult in good health. Here the CDR3 reads CASSYRQGSNQETQYF. The CDR3 DNA follows: TGTGCCAGCAGTTACCGACAGGGCTCTAACCAAGAGACCCAGTACTTC.